Following are 17 T cell receptor beta chains from one sample sequenced in a study of blood T cell repertoires in COVID-19. Clones were sequenced by immunoSEQ multiplex PCR, and TCRdb holds only the in-frame ones, with some missing. This sample has 200,000 to 250,000 clones; nearly 90% occur once, and the top ten carry around 16%. The sequenced material came from PBMCs or T cells enriched from blood (not recorded which). Receptor source: a man between 25 and 39 years old who had been exposed to COVID-19.

This chain joins TRBV2 and TRBJ2-1; possible D gene TRBD1, 5 bases. The CDR3 has 13 amino acids. Between the trimmed V and J ends, which lost 2 bases and 15 bases, there was a span of 17 bases. The V gene's germline CDR1 is SNHLY and CDR2 FYNNEI. CDR3: CASSERIPGFLFF. In DNA form, the CDR3 reads TGTGCCAGCAGTGAAAGGATACCAGGGTTTCTGTTCTTC. Using reference TRBV2 and TRBJ2-1 for the parts outside the CDR3, the full variable domain is EPEVTQTPSHQVTQMGQEVILRCVPISNHLYFYWYRQILGQKVEFLVSFYNNEISEKSEIFDDQFSVERPDGSNFTLKIRSTKLEDSAMYFCASSERIPGFLFFGPGTRLTVL.

The V call is TRBV6-5, the J call TRBJ1-3; D gene ambiguous. V dropped 5 bases and J dropped 0 bases, with 11 bases sitting between them. This CDR3 comprises 15 residues. Looked up from germline, CDR1 is MNHEY and CDR2 is SVGAGI. The CDR3 spells CASSITGSSGNTIYF. For the CDR3, the DNA is TGTGCCAGCAGTATCACGGGATCCTCTGGAAACACCATATATTTT.

The chain combines TRBV6-5 with TRBJ1-6, with 9 bases that match TRBD1. Germline V gene sequence: CDR1 MNHEY, CDR2 SVGAGI. J gave up 10 bases and V 11 bases, and 9 bases lay outside the gene matches. The length of the CDR3 is 13 residues. This chain's CDR3 is CAATDRGSSPLHF. DNA for the CDR3: TGTGCCGCCACGGACAGGGGAAGCTCACCCCTCCACTTT.

The gene calls are TRBV7-9 and TRBJ2-7, with D hard to call. V lost 1 base and J 6 bases, leaving 7 bases between the germline ends. This CDR3 comprises 12 residues. Germline CDR1 is SEHNR and CDR2 is FQNEAQ (reference sequence). The CDR3 nucleotides read TGTGCCAGCAGCTTAGGAGCCACCGAGCAGTACTTC. Its protein is CASSLGATEQYF.

The rearrangement uses TRBV4-2 and TRBJ1-5; D remains unclear. The CDR3 loop spans 16 amino acids. Trimming removed 0 bases from V and 1 base from J, with 10 bases in between. Germline assignment: CDR1 LGHNA and CDR2 YNFKEQ. CDR3 sequence (DNA): TGTGCCAGCAGCCAAGAAACGGGAATAAGCAATCAGCCCCAGCATTTT. Residues: CASSQETGISNQPQHF.

The chain is built from TRBV14 and TRBJ2-3, with a possible D match to TRBD2 (6 bases). The germline gives CDR1 SGHDN, CDR2 FVKESK. Trimming took 5 bases from V and 1 from J, leaving 13 bases between them. The CDR3 length is 15 residues. The CDR3 here is CASSMTSGGTDTQYF. The CDR3 DNA is TGTGCCAGCAGCATGACTAGTGGGGGCACAGATACGCAGTATTTT. Variable domain in full (rest from reference TRBV14 and TRBJ2-3): EAGVTQFPSHSVIEKGQTVTLRCDPISGHDNLYWYRRVMGKEIKFLLHFVKESKQDESGMPNNRFLAERTGGTYSTLKVQPAELEDSGVYFCASSMTSGGTDTQYFGPGTRLTVL.

This chain joins TRBV6-6 and TRBJ1-4; 7 nucleotides match TRBD1. Germline values: CDR1 MNHNY, CDR2 SVGAGI (reference sequence). After removal of 0 bases from V and 8 bases from J, the junction contained 9 bases not matched to a gene. The CDR3 covers 16 residues. For the CDR3, the DNA is TGTGCCAGCAGTTACTCGGAGGGGACAGAGCCCGAAAAACTGTTTTTT. Protein: CASSYSEGTEPEKLFF.

The J gene is TRBJ2-3, the V gene TRBV19, with D hard to call. CDR1 and CDR2 (germline): LNHDA, SQIVND (reference sequence). The CDR3 length is 14 residues. Trimming took 6 bases from V and 0 from J, leaving 10 bases between them. CDR3 nucleotide sequence: TGTGCCAGTAGCGAGAGCCCTAGCACAGATACGCAGTATTTT. Its protein product is CASSESPSTDTQYF.

The chain is built from TRBV5-4 and TRBJ2-2; D is perhaps TRBD1 (5 bases). Germline V gene data show CDR1 as SGHNT and CDR2 as YYREEE (reference sequence). Trimming cost V 4 bases and J 1 base, with 11 bases left between them. The CDR3 runs 15 residues. In DNA form, the CDR3 reads TGTGCCAGCAGCCTGCCAGGGTTGAACACCGGGGAGCTGTTTTTT. It is translated as CASSLPGLNTGELFF.

The gene calls are TRBV10-3 and TRBJ2-7; 8 bases map to TRBD1. Unmatched junction bases numbered 10, after V lost 4 bases and J lost 5 bases. The CDR3 spans 15 residues. The germline V gene encodes CDR1 ENHRY and CDR2 SYGVKD. This chain's CDR3 is CAISGLDRGGNEQYF. CDR3 nucleotide sequence: TGTGCCATCAGTGGTTTAGACAGGGGTGGGAACGAGCAGTACTTC.

V gene TRBV29-1 combines with J gene TRBJ1-3, with no clear D. The CDR3 runs to 13 residues. Germline V CDR1 and CDR2: SQVTM, ANQGSEA. Between the trimmed V and J ends, which lost 6 bases and 0 bases, there was a span of 9 bases. CDR3 sequence: CSVAQSSGNTIYF. CDR3 nucleotides: TGCAGCGTCGCACAGAGCTCTGGAAACACCATATATTTT.

This sequence joins TRBV7-9 and TRBJ2-3; 12 nucleotides agree with TRBD1. Germline lookup yields CDR1 SEHNR and CDR2 FQNEAQ (reference sequence). Trimming removed 3 bases from V and 6 bases from J; junction bases left unmatched: 4. There are 15 residues in the CDR3. The CDR3 protein is CASSLGQGASDTQYF. The CDR3 DNA reads as TGTGCCAGCAGCTTGGGACAGGGGGCGTCCGATACGCAGTATTTT.

The chain joins TRBV11-2 to TRBJ1-2; no firm D call. This CDR3 comprises 15 residues. The V end was cut by 1 base, the J end by 0 bases, with 9 bases between. Germline CDR1 reads SGHAT; CDR2 reads FQNNGV. Here the CDR3 reads CASSLVPGSNYGYTF. The DNA of the CDR3 is TGTGCCAGCAGCTTAGTTCCGGGATCTAACTATGGCTACACCTTC.

The J gene is TRBJ2-7, the V gene TRBV5-1; a possible D gene is TRBD2 (6 bases). The CDR3 contains 13 residues. Trimming removed 4 bases from V and 0 bases from J, with 8 bases in between. Germline CDR1 and CDR2: SGHRS and YFSETQ. CDR3 residues: CASSPGLSYEQYF. Written as DNA, the CDR3 is TGCGCCAGCAGCCCGGGACTCTCCTACGAGCAGTACTTC.

The rearrangement uses TRBV27 and TRBJ1-6; 8 bases match TRBD1. The CDR3 totals 17 residues. The V gene end was trimmed by 5 bases and the J gene end by 10 bases; junction bases not matched to a gene: 16. Germline lookup yields CDR1 MNHEY and CDR2 SMNVEV (reference sequence). CDR3 loop: CASSQRPRDRFYSPLHF. The CDR3 DNA is TGTGCCAGCAGTCAGCGCCCCCGGGACAGGTTTTACTCACCCCTCCACTTT.

The rearrangement links TRBV3-1 (or the pseudogene TRBV3-2) to TRBJ2-1, with 12 bases that match TRBD2. V trimming: 4 bases; J trimming: 8 bases; junction bases outside the gene matches: 6. The CDR3 runs 15 residues. Looked up from germline, CDR1 is LGHDT and CDR2 is YNNKEL (reference sequence). The CDR3 loop is CASSPLAGGPHEQFF. Written as DNA, the CDR3 is TGTGCCAGCAGCCCTCTAGCGGGGGGGCCGCATGAGCAGTTCTTC.

The chain combines TRBV6-4 with TRBJ2-1, with 8 bases identical to TRBD2. The length of the CDR3 is 14 residues. V shed 1 base and J 6 bases; nucleotides not matched to a gene: 2. The germline V gene has CDR1 MRHNA and CDR2 SNTAGT. In nucleotides, the CDR3 is TGTGCCAGCAGTGACTTCGGGGGGGCCAATGAGCAGTTCTTC. The encoded protein is CASSDFGGANEQFF.